A single T cell receptor beta chain is shown here with its context. Its antigen is as yet unknown. TCRdb re-analysed the reads in MiXCR, keeping a single row per CDR3 protein. The table includes about 260,000 distinct CDR3 sequences, roughly 15% detected once. The entry originates in a study of T cell repertoires in cytomegalovirus infection. Study outcomes and limitations: Carriers of CMV plus the relevant HLA were identified by cumulative public TCR beta family frequency.

This sequence was found in a human donor in good health (CMV status not recorded). Some clones in this sample may be carry-over from other donors' samples. The sequencing input was PBMCs.

CDR3 in amino acids: CASRTWGTPLYNEQFF. The DNA of the CDR3 is TGTGCCAGCAGGACCTGGGGGACACCCCTCTACAATGAGCAGTTCTTC. The gene calls are TRBV12-3 or TRBV12-4 and TRBJ2-1; tentatively, D is TRBD1 (6 bases). The CDR3 totals 16 residues. The V gene lost 6 bases and the J gene lost 3 bases, with 18 bases spanning the gap.